The 29 T cell receptor beta chains below all came from one sample that was sequenced in a study of beta chain features in type 1 diabetes. Expressed TCRB transcripts were sequenced, since all the RNA that had been isolated was reverse transcribed. Repertoires were generated with immunoSEQ multiplex PCR, while TCRdb's copy carries only in-frame clones and drops some. Of some 150,000 clones listed, nearly 50% are singletons. Sequencing was done on a sample of Tregs from blood. These receptors were collected from a man younger than 30 in good health.

This clone was detected only a few times. The chain uses TRBV19 and TRBJ1-5; 9 positions agree with TRBD1. Per the germline V gene, CDR1 is LNHDA and CDR2 is SQIVND (reference sequence). The length of the CDR3 is 15 residues. V trimming: 11 bases; J trimming: 2 bases; junction bases outside the gene matches: 10. The CDR3 DNA follows: TGTGCCGGAAGACCGACAGGGGGAGGCAATCAGCCCCAGCATTTT. Encoded protein: CAGRPTGGGNQPQHF. Full variable domain (outside the CDR3, taken from reference TRBV19 and TRBJ1-5): DGGITQSPKYLFRKEGQNVTLSCEQNLNHDAMYWYRQDPGQGLRLIYYSQIVNDFQKGDIAEGYSVSREKKESFPLTVTSAQKNPTAFYLCAGRPTGGGNQPQHFGDGTRLSIL.

The rearrangement joins TRBV11-2 to TRBJ2-3; 7 nucleotides agree with TRBD1. V was pared by 5 bases and J by 6 bases, with 20 bases of the junction left unmatched. Germline CDR1 SGHAT, CDR2 FQNNGV. The CDR3 has 18 amino acids. The CDR3: CASSHQLGRRGMGDTQYF. The DNA for the CDR3 is TGTGCCAGCAGCCACCAACTTGGTCGCAGGGGGATGGGGGATACGCAGTATTTT.

The chain couples TRBV7-9 to TRBJ1-4; possible D gene TRBD1, 6 bases. This CDR3 region has 15 residues. Trimming left V 4 bases short and J 5 bases short, with 14 bases between. Germline V lookup: CDR1 SEHNR, CDR2 FQNEAQ (reference sequence). In nucleotides, the CDR3 is TGTGCCAGCAGCTCTCAACAGGGAAGGAATGAAAAACTGTTTTTT. Encoded protein: CASSSQQGRNEKLFF.

This clone was seen only a few times. The chain carries TRBV2 and TRBJ2-1; no clear D. This CDR3 has 12 amino acids. Germline V lookup: CDR1 SNHLY, CDR2 FYNNEI. V was trimmed by 3 bases and J by 8 bases, leaving 8 bases between them. The CDR3: CASSDDTDEQFF. The CDR3 coding sequence is TGTGCCAGCAGTGACGACACGGATGAGCAGTTCTTC.

The chain uses TRBV4-1 and TRBJ1-1; 10 bases agree with TRBD1. The germline V gene has CDR1 MGHRA and CDR2 YSYEKL. The CDR3 loop spans 11 amino acids. V dropped 8 bases and J dropped 9; count of bases not matched to a gene: 3. CDR3 sequence: CASGDRGKAFF. Written as DNA, the CDR3 is TGCGCCAGCGGGGACAGGGGCAAAGCTTTCTTT.

This clone was detected once. The chain joins TRBV6-1 to TRBJ1-3; 8 bases map to TRBD1. V gave up 7 bases and J gave up 4 bases; unmatched junction bases: 9. CDR1 is MNHNS and CDR2 is SASEGT in the germline V gene. This CDR3 comprises 15 residues. In nucleotides, the CDR3 is TGTGCCAGCATCTGGACAGGGACTGCCGGAAACACCATATATTTT. This codes for CASIWTGTAGNTIYF.

This chain uses TRBV5-4 with TRBJ2-7, with D possibly TRBD2 on 6 matching bases. The V gene lost 3 bases and the J gene lost 0 bases, with 19 bases spanning the gap. The CDR3 runs to 17 residues. Germline V gene sequence: CDR1 SGHNT, CDR2 YYREEE (reference sequence). The CDR3 loop reads CASSSGKAGRFSYEQYF. The CDR3 nucleotides read TGTGCCAGCAGCTCGGGGAAGGCGGGGCGCTTCTCCTACGAGCAGTACTTC.

The rearrangement joins TRBV5-4 to TRBJ2-5, with a weak D call TRBD1 (7 bases). The CDR3 runs to 18 residues. V shed 5 bases and J shed 4 bases, with 27 bases lying between them. Germline CDR1 SGHNT, CDR2 YYREEE (reference sequence). In DNA, the CDR3 is TGTGCCAGCAGTCGCAGACAGGGACGGAGGGTGGGAGGAGAGACCCAGTACTTC. Amino acid sequence: CASSRRQGRRVGGETQYF. Using reference TRBV5-4 and TRBJ2-5 for the parts outside the CDR3, the full variable domain is ETGVTQSPTHLIKTRGQQVTLRCSSQSGHNTVSWYQQALGQGPQFIFQYYREEENGRGNFPPRFSGLQFPNYSSELNVNALELDDSALYLCASSRRQGRRVGGETQYFGPGTRLLVL.

This clone was observed a handful of times. The V call is TRBV9, the J call TRBJ1-1; 7 bases are shared with TRBD1. Per germline, CDR1 SGDLS and CDR2 YYNGEE. The CDR3 sequence is 16 residues long. V lost 4 bases and J lost 1; bases outside the gene matches: 10. The CDR3 sequence is CASSIMTGTPNTEAFF. The CDR3 bases are TGTGCCAGCAGCATCATGACAGGGACCCCGAACACTGAAGCTTTCTTT.

This clone was seen only a few times. The V and J genes are TRBV7-2 and TRBJ2-7, with 10 bases that match TRBD1. Germline V gene data show CDR1 as SGHTA and CDR2 as FQGNSA. V trimming: 0 bases; J trimming: 7 bases; junction bases outside the gene matches: 6. The CDR3 totals 15 residues. Written as DNA, the CDR3 is TGTGCCAGCAGCTTAGCTCCGGGACAGGGGTGGGAGCAGTACTTC. It is translated as CASSLAPGQGWEQYF.

The gene calls are TRBV5-4 and TRBJ1-5, with 8 nucleotides matching TRBD1. V trimming: 4 bases; J trimming: 4 bases; junction bases outside the gene matches: 10. CDR1 and CDR2 from the germline V gene are SGHNT and YYREEE (reference sequence). The CDR3 totals 16 residues. DNA for the CDR3: TGTGCCAGCAGCGACCTCTGGACAGGGCTTAATCAGCCCCAGCATTTT. It encodes CASSDLWTGLNQPQHF.

The chain is built from TRBV5-1 and TRBJ2-2; no reliable D call. The CDR3 has 14 amino acids. Germline V gene lookup returns CDR1 SGHRS and CDR2 YFSETQ. Trimming left V 0 bases short and J 4 bases short, with 7 bases between. CDR3 DNA sequence: TGCGCCAGCAGCTTGGCCAGAGGCACCGGGGAGCTGTTTTTT. This sequence encodes CASSLARGTGELFF.

V and J are TRBV28 and TRBJ1-5, with D tentatively TRBD1 (5 bases). CDR1 and CDR2 (germline): MDHEN, SYDVKM. The CDR3 sequence is 15 residues long. Trimming left V 5 bases short and J 5 bases short, with 16 bases between. CDR3 nucleotides: TGTGCCAGCAGTCCACTGGGGCAGGGTTATCAGCCCCAGCATTTT. Translated, it gives CASSPLGQGYQPQHF. Variable domain in full (rest from reference TRBV28 and TRBJ1-5): DVKVTQSSRYLVKRTGEKVFLECVQDMDHENMFWYRQDPGLGLRLIYFSYDVKMKEKGDIPEGYSVSREKKERFSLILESASTNQTSMYLCASSPLGQGYQPQHFGDGTRLSIL.

The chain is built from TRBV19 and TRBJ1-2, with 9 bases fitting TRBD1. The germline V gene encodes CDR1 LNHDA and CDR2 SQIVND (reference sequence). The CDR3 is made up of 11 amino acids. Trimming at V came to 11 bases and at J to 6 bases, leaving 4 bases not matched to a gene. This chain's CDR3 is CAGGQGHGYTF. CDR3 sequence (DNA): TGTGCCGGAGGACAGGGGCATGGCTACACCTTC.

In its sample, this clone was seen a few times. V and J are TRBV29-1 and TRBJ2-5; 7 nucleotides match TRBD1. This CDR3 comprises 10 residues. Per the germline V gene, CDR1 is SQVTM and CDR2 is ANQGSEA. V trimming: 2 bases; J trimming: 12 bases; junction bases outside the gene matches: 3. The DNA of the CDR3 is TGCAGCGTTGAAAGGGGACAGAAGTACTTC. Protein: CSVERGQKYF.

This rearrangement joins TRBV9 to TRBJ2-1; TRBD2 matches at 9 bases. The CDR3 totals 20 residues. Germline trimming cut 0 bases from V and 0 bases from J; bases unmatched to any gene: 13. The V gene's germline CDR1 is SGDLS and CDR2 YYNGEE. CDR3 sequence reads: CASSVGIYSGTSSSYNEQFF. The CDR3 nucleotides read TGTGCCAGCAGCGTAGGTATTTACAGCGGGACTAGCAGCTCCTACAATGAGCAGTTCTTC.

V gene TRBV5-4 combines with J gene TRBJ2-3; 14 nucleotides align to TRBD2. Germline CDR1 and CDR2: SGHNT and YYREEE (reference sequence). The CDR3 sequence is 16 residues long. With 4 bases clipped from V and 6 bases from J, the junction kept 7 bases outside the gene matches. The CDR3 reads CASSLGLAGVGDTQYF. CDR3 sequence (DNA): TGTGCCAGCAGCCTGGGACTAGCGGGAGTCGGTGATACGCAGTATTTT.

The chain carries TRBV11-1 and TRBJ2-7; 8 nucleotides agree with TRBD1. The CDR3 is 15 amino acids. V trimming: 5 bases; J trimming: 3 bases; junction bases outside the gene matches: 9. Per germline, CDR1 SGHAT and CDR2 FQDESV (reference sequence). CDR3 sequence: CASSQDRGTGYEQYF. The CDR3 DNA reads TGTGCCAGCAGCCAAGACAGGGGAACGGGCTACGAGCAGTACTTC.

Concerning this clone itself: The same CDR3 is also encoded by other DNA sequences in this sample. The chain uses TRBV5-1 and TRBJ2-7, with 7 nucleotides matching TRBD2. Losses at the gene ends were 4 bases for V and 5 bases for J; bases not matched to a gene: 9. The CDR3 runs to 14 residues. Germline assignment: CDR1 SGHRS and CDR2 YFSETQ. The chain's CDR3 is CASSLTGGSNEQYF. The CDR3 bases are TGCGCCAGCAGCCTGACTGGCGGGAGTAACGAGCAGTACTTC.

V gene TRBV19 combines with J gene TRBJ1-2; 7 bases fit TRBD1. The CDR3 extends over 13 amino acids. Looked up from germline, CDR1 is LNHDA and CDR2 is SQIVND (reference sequence). V shed 7 bases, J shed 5 bases, and the junction held 7 bases outside the gene matches. The CDR3 nucleotides read TGTGCCAGTACTATGACAGGGTCATATGGCTACACCTTC. As protein: CASTMTGSYGYTF.

Here the CDR3 reads CASSKDGGGYSYEQYF. CDR3 sequence (DNA): TGTGCCAGCAGCAAAGACGGCGGGGGTTACTCCTACGAGCAGTACTTC. The chain links TRBV7-2 to TRBJ2-7; 7 nucleotides line up with TRBD2. The CDR3 covers 16 residues. J lost 0 bases, V lost 5 bases, and 10 bases had no gene match. Germline V CDR1 and CDR2: SGHTA, FQGNSA.

This clone was observed a few times. This chain joins TRBV16 and TRBJ2-2; 7 bases agree with TRBD2. There are 16 residues in the CDR3. Unmatched junction bases numbered 2, after V lost 0 bases and J lost 1 base. The germline gives CDR1 KGHSY, CDR2 FQNENV. In DNA, the CDR3 is TGTGCCAGCAGCCAATCGGCTAGCGGGAACACCGGGGAGCTGTTTTTT. It yields the protein CASSQSASGNTGELFF.

This clone was seen only a few times. The chain couples TRBV6-5 to TRBJ2-5, with 7 nucleotides matching TRBD2. The CDR3 sequence is 14 residues long. CDR1 MNHEY and CDR2 SVGAGI come from the germline V gene. The ends lost 5 bases at V and 7 bases at J; junction bases unmatched: 10. The CDR3 sequence: CASSQRLAGGTQYF. The CDR3 bases are TGTGCCAGCAGTCAGAGACTAGCCGGGGGGACCCAGTACTTC.

This chain joins TRBV19 and TRBJ2-2, with D possibly matching TRBD1 (6 bases). Germline CDR1 reads LNHDA; CDR2 reads SQIVND (reference sequence). This CDR3 contains 15 residues. V lost 2 bases, J lost 5 bases, and 12 bases lay in between. The CDR3 is CASSIIQGWTGELFF. DNA for the CDR3: TGTGCCAGTAGTATAATCCAGGGGTGGACCGGGGAGCTGTTTTTT.

The rearrangement uses TRBV7-2 and TRBJ1-1, with 7 bases identical to TRBD1. Germline values: CDR1 SGHTA, CDR2 FQGNSA. CDR3 size: 12 residues. J gave up 11 bases and V 3 bases, and 6 bases lay outside the gene matches. The CDR3 is CASSFEGATAFF. The DNA of the CDR3 is TGTGCCAGCAGCTTTGAGGGGGCGACGGCTTTCTTT. The full variable domain, completed using reference TRBV7-2 and TRBJ1-1, is GAGVSQSPSNKVTEKGKDVELRCDPISGHTALYWYRQSLGQGLEFLIYFQGNSAPDKSGLPSDRFSAERTGGSVSTLTIQRTQQEDSAVYLCASSFEGATAFFGQGTRLTVV.

In this sample, this clone turned up a few times. This chain uses TRBV19 with TRBJ2-7; D might be TRBD1 (6 bases). The V end was cut by 4 bases, the J end by 2 bases, with 9 bases between. In germline, CDR1 is LNHDA, CDR2 SQIVND (reference sequence). The CDR3 covers 13 residues. The CDR3 nucleotides are TGTGCCAGTAGTAGCCGGGACACCTACGAGCAGTACTTC. Residues: CASSSRDTYEQYF.

The chain uses TRBV7-2 and TRBJ1-1; D gene unclear. The CDR3 contains 14 residues. Germline values: CDR1 SGHTA, CDR2 FQGNSA. V was cut by 2 bases and J by 1 base, with 8 bases left in between. The chain's CDR3 is CASSLKSRNTEAFF. Written as DNA, the CDR3 is TGTGCCAGCAGCTTAAAATCCCGGAACACTGAAGCTTTCTTT.

The chain couples TRBV7-3 to TRBJ2-3; 8 nucleotides line up with TRBD2. The germline V gene has CDR1 SGHTA and CDR2 FQGTGA. This CDR3 spans 15 amino acids. Unmatched junction bases numbered 6, after V lost 2 bases and J lost 5 bases. The CDR3 protein is CASSLLGLAGDTQYF. CDR3 DNA: TGTGCCAGCAGCTTATTAGGGCTAGCGGGAGATACGCAGTATTTT.

The chain uses TRBV7-8 and TRBJ2-5, with 7 positions matching TRBD1. The V gene's germline CDR1 is SGHVS and CDR2 FQNEAQ. The CDR3 extends over 14 amino acids. J was trimmed by 0 bases and V by 3 bases; bases with no gene match: 1. The CDR3 sequence: CASSLGQYQETQYF. CDR3 coding DNA: TGTGCCAGCAGCTTGGGACAGTACCAAGAGACCCAGTACTTC.